This entry lists 10 T cell receptor beta chains sequenced from one sample in a study of blood T cells in healthy people across ages. Combining a sample-barcoded 5' primer with a J-beta primer mix, a second PCR ran for roughly 7 to 12 cycles. TCRdb redid the calling of the 5' RACE reads with MiXCR, one entry per CDR3 protein. The sample lists about 1 million distinct CDR3 sequences; 40% to 45% were seen once. Source material: blood. Receptors originate from a woman aged 55 to 70 in good health.

The chain's CDR3 is CASSFGGGTSYEQYF. The CDR3 nucleotides read TGTGCCAGCAGCTTCGGGGGCGGGACCTCCTACGAGCAGTACTTC. V is TRBV12-3 or TRBV12-4 and J is TRBJ2-4; D possibly matches TRBD1 or TRBD2 (6 bases each). The J call could be wrong; TRBJ2-7 is a better fit for the DNA end. This CDR3 region has 15 residues.

About this clonotype itself: A single base separates this from a much larger clone, so it may be a read error. The chain carries TRBV11-2 and TRBJ2-7; D not certain. The germline V gene encodes CDR1 SGHAT and CDR2 FQNNGV. The CDR3 runs 11 residues. For the CDR3, the DNA is TGTGCCAACAGCTTAATTGGCGAGCAGTACTTC. Translated: CANSLIGEQYF.

J is TRBJ2-7 and V is TRBV29-1; 7 nucleotides agree with TRBD1. J was trimmed by 3 bases and V by 7 bases; bases with no gene match: 9. In germline, CDR1 is SQVTM, CDR2 ANQGSEA. The CDR3 totals 13 residues. CDR3 in amino acids: CSATTGMDYEQYF. For the CDR3, the DNA is TGCAGCGCAACGACAGGGATGGACTACGAGCAGTACTTC.

This chain links TRBV28 with TRBJ1-2, with 7 bases that match TRBD1. This CDR3 is 13 amino acids long. After removal of 5 bases from V and 3 bases from J, the junction contained 3 bases not matched to a gene. The germline V gene has CDR1 MDHEN and CDR2 SYDVKM. Written as DNA, the CDR3 is TGTGCCAGCAGTAACAGGGGAGACTATGGCTACACCTTC. This translates into CASSNRGDYGYTF.

As DNA, the CDR3 is TGCAGCGTTGAAGAGGCCGAGTATTTT. Translating it yields CSVEEAEYF. This sequence joins TRBV29-1 and TRBJ2-3; D is undetermined. Germline loops: CDR1 SQVTM, CDR2 ANQGSEA. This CDR3 has 9 residues. Trimming cost V 0 bases and J 13 bases, with 5 bases left between them.

The rearrangement links TRBV4-2 to TRBJ2-7, with a weak D call TRBD2 (5 bases). The germline CDR1 and CDR2 sequences are LGHNA and YNFKEQ. The CDR3 is 15 residues long. The germline V and J ends were trimmed by 1 base and 2 bases, with 12 bases remaining between them. DNA of the CDR3: TGTGCCAGCAGCCAAGGGACTGACCTCACCTACGAGCAGTACTTC. Its translation: CASSQGTDLTYEQYF.

As concerns this clonotype: One junction end does not reproduce the germline sequence, and a read error may be involved. The rearrangement links TRBV3-1 to TRBJ2-7, with D unresolved. CDR1 is LGHDT, CDR2 YNNKEL, per germline (reference sequence). This CDR3 comprises 12 residues. The CDR3 DNA reads TGTGCCTGCAGCCCCCACCCCTACGAGCAGTACTTC. Translation: CACSPHPYEQYF.

V is TRBV18 and J is TRBJ2-7; no clear D. The V and J ends lost 3 bases and 2 bases respectively, with 11 bases between them. Germline assignment: CDR1 KGHSH and CDR2 LQKENI. This CDR3 contains 14 residues. CDR3 sequence: CASSPSASTYEQYF. DNA for the CDR3: TGTGCCAGCTCACCGAGCGCCTCGACCTACGAGCAGTACTTC.

This clonotype was detected many times. V usage is TRBV29-1 and J usage is TRBJ2-5; 7 positions agree with TRBD2. J gave up 3 bases and V 5 bases, and 3 bases lay outside the gene matches. This CDR3 comprises 12 residues. The germline V gene has CDR1 SQVTM and CDR2 ANQGSEA. CDR3: CSVWRGKETQYF. The CDR3 DNA reads as TGCAGCGTTTGGCGGGGGAAAGAGACCCAGTACTTC.

The rearrangement uses TRBV10-3 and TRBJ2-1; 12 bases are a match to TRBD2. The trim removed 7 bases at V and 10 bases at J, leaving 2 bases unmatched. The germline V gene has CDR1 ENHRY and CDR2 SYGVKD. The CDR3 is made up of 12 amino acids. In nucleotides, the CDR3 is TGTGCCATCAAACTAGCGGGAGGCGAGCAGTTCTTC. As protein: CAIKLAGGEQFF.